The 13 T cell receptor beta chains in this list originate from one sample, sequenced in a study of T cells in Graves' hyperthyroidism and ophthalmopathy. From RNA transcripts, TCR beta CDR3 regions were amplified. The TCR CDR3 was amplified in a first-round RT-PCR using the HTBI primer set. TCRdb passed the multiplex PCR reads through MiXCR, listing each CDR3 protein once. The profile shows 300,000 or so distinct CDR3 sequences, about 15% of them singletons. Sequencing was performed on blood. The receptors shown here come from a woman in her fifties or sixties with Graves' ophthalmopathy.

This clonotype was counted ten times or more. The chain couples TRBV6-1 to TRBJ1-2, with D possibly TRBD1 on 5 matching bases. The V gene's germline CDR1 is MNHNS and CDR2 SASEGT. CDR3 length equals 13 residues. Trimming left V 5 bases short and J 5 bases short, with 12 bases between. CDR3 protein: CASSRGGGYGYTF. As DNA, the CDR3 is TGTGCCAGCAGTCGCGGGGGGGGATATGGCTACACCTTC.

This clonotype has only one observation. J is TRBJ2-5 and V is TRBV7-2; tentative D call: TRBD2 (6 bases). There are 15 residues in the CDR3. CDR1 SGHTA and CDR2 FQGNSA come from the germline V gene. Trimming pared 5 bases from V and 5 bases from J, leaving 18 bases between. This CDR3 reads CASSPGLSGYETQYF. The DNA of the CDR3 is TGTGCCAGCAGCCCGGGACTTTCTGGGTACGAGACCCAGTACTTC.

The chain carries TRBV15 and TRBJ1-4; a weak D match, TRBD1 (5 bases). The V gene lost 5 bases and the J gene lost 8 bases, with 12 bases spanning the gap. Germline V lookup: CDR1 LNHNV, CDR2 YYDKDF (reference sequence). The CDR3 is 13 amino acids. The CDR3 region is CATSGRQLEKLFF. CDR3 DNA sequence: TGTGCCACCAGCGGCAGACAGTTAGAAAAACTGTTTTTT.

Remarks on this clonotype: Since a much larger clone is just one base distant, this may be a read error. The V and J genes are TRBV11-2 and TRBJ2-6; TRBD2 is a possible D gene (6 bases). Trimming took 5 bases from V and 4 from J, leaving 21 bases between them. This CDR3 is built from 18 residues. Germline V lookup: CDR1 SGHAT, CDR2 FQNNGV. The CDR3 region is CASSARFGSEAGANVLTF. The CDR3 nucleotides are TGTGCCAGCAGCGCCCGATTCGGGAGTGAGGCAGGGGCCAACGTCCTGACTTTC.

The rearrangement uses TRBV5-6 and TRBJ2-2, with no clear D. CDR3 length: 14 amino acids. Germline CDR1 and CDR2: SGHDT and YYEEEE. The germline V and J ends were trimmed by 6 bases and 4 bases, with 13 bases remaining between them. The DNA of the CDR3 is TGTGCCAGCACCCTAAGTGGGATCACCGGGGAGCTGTTTTTT. It encodes CASTLSGITGELFF.

Ten or more counts support this clonotype. V usage is TRBV19 and J usage is TRBJ1-5; D not certain. The CDR3 loop spans 13 amino acids. From germline, CDR1 is LNHDA and CDR2 SQIVND (reference sequence). V was shortened by 9 bases and J by 0 bases, with 9 bases between the two germline ends. The CDR3 spells CASSLNSNQPQHF. The CDR3 region has the DNA TGTGCCAGCAGTTTAAATAGCAATCAGCCCCAGCATTTT.

The chain carries TRBV5-1 and TRBJ2-7; 10 nucleotides match TRBD1. Germline trimming cut 4 bases from V and 3 bases from J; bases unmatched to any gene: 7. Germline V gene data show CDR1 as SGHRS and CDR2 as YFSETQ. There are 15 residues in the CDR3. Here the CDR3 DNA reads TGCGCCAGCAGCCTACTGAGGACAGGGGGCTACGAGCAGTACTTC. It translates to CASSLLRTGGYEQYF.

This clonotype was picked up many times. V is TRBV20-1 and J is TRBJ2-7; 9 bases align to TRBD1. With V trimmed by 3 bases and J by 5 bases, 11 bases remained unmatched. Germline CDR1 DFQATT, CDR2 SNEGSKA (reference sequence). The CDR3 runs to 15 residues. The CDR3 DNA follows: TGCAGTGCTAGGCCCTACCGGGACAGGGACGACGAGCAGTACTTC. Encoded protein: CSARPYRDRDDEQYF.

This clonotype has ten or more counts. The V gene is TRBV11-3, the J gene TRBJ2-2, with 7 bases matching TRBD1. The CDR3 sequence is 16 residues long. CDR1 and CDR2 from the germline V gene are SGHNT and YENEEA. Trimming took 4 bases from V and 3 from J; bases not matched to a gene: 8. CDR3 nucleotide sequence: TGTGCCAGCAGCTCCGGGACAGTTTCTTACACCGGGGAGCTGTTTTTT. Residues: CASSSGTVSYTGELFF.

In this sample, this clonotype turned up many times. The V and J genes are TRBV7-8 and TRBJ1-2; D not certain. This CDR3 region has 12 residues. CDR1 SGHVS and CDR2 FQNEAQ come from the germline V gene. Trimming removed 1 base at V and 7 bases at J, with 7 bases between. CDR3 DNA: TGTGCCAGCAGCTTAGATGGAGGTGGCTACACCTTC. Amino acid sequence: CASSLDGGGYTF.

At least ten counts were recorded for this clonotype. The chain joins TRBV4-1 to TRBJ1-2, with D possibly TRBD1 on 5 matching bases. The CDR3 spans 16 residues. The V gene's germline CDR1 is MGHRA and CDR2 YSYEKL. V was cut by 4 bases and J by 0 bases, with 15 bases left in between. The CDR3 is CASSPPSGTSNYGYTF. The CDR3 DNA reads TGCGCCAGCAGCCCACCATCCGGGACTTCTAACTATGGCTACACCTTC.

The chain carries TRBV3-1 and TRBJ1-2; 8 bases are shared with TRBD1. Germline loops: CDR1 LGHDT, CDR2 YNNKEL (reference sequence). Losses at the gene ends were 3 bases for V and 7 bases for J; bases not matched to a gene: 7. The CDR3 runs to 14 residues. The CDR3 spells CASSQHSDRAGYTF. In DNA, the CDR3 is TGTGCCAGCAGCCAGCACTCGGACAGGGCTGGCTACACCTTC.

This chain uses TRBV30 with TRBJ2-3; D not certain. With 0 bases removed from V and 0 bases from J, the gap between germline ends came to 1 base. The CDR3 extends over 12 amino acids. Germline V lookup: CDR1 GTSNPN, CDR2 SVGIG (reference sequence). CDR3 sequence reads: CAWSVSTDTQYF. For the CDR3, the DNA is TGTGCCTGGAGTGTCAGCACAGATACGCAGTATTTT.